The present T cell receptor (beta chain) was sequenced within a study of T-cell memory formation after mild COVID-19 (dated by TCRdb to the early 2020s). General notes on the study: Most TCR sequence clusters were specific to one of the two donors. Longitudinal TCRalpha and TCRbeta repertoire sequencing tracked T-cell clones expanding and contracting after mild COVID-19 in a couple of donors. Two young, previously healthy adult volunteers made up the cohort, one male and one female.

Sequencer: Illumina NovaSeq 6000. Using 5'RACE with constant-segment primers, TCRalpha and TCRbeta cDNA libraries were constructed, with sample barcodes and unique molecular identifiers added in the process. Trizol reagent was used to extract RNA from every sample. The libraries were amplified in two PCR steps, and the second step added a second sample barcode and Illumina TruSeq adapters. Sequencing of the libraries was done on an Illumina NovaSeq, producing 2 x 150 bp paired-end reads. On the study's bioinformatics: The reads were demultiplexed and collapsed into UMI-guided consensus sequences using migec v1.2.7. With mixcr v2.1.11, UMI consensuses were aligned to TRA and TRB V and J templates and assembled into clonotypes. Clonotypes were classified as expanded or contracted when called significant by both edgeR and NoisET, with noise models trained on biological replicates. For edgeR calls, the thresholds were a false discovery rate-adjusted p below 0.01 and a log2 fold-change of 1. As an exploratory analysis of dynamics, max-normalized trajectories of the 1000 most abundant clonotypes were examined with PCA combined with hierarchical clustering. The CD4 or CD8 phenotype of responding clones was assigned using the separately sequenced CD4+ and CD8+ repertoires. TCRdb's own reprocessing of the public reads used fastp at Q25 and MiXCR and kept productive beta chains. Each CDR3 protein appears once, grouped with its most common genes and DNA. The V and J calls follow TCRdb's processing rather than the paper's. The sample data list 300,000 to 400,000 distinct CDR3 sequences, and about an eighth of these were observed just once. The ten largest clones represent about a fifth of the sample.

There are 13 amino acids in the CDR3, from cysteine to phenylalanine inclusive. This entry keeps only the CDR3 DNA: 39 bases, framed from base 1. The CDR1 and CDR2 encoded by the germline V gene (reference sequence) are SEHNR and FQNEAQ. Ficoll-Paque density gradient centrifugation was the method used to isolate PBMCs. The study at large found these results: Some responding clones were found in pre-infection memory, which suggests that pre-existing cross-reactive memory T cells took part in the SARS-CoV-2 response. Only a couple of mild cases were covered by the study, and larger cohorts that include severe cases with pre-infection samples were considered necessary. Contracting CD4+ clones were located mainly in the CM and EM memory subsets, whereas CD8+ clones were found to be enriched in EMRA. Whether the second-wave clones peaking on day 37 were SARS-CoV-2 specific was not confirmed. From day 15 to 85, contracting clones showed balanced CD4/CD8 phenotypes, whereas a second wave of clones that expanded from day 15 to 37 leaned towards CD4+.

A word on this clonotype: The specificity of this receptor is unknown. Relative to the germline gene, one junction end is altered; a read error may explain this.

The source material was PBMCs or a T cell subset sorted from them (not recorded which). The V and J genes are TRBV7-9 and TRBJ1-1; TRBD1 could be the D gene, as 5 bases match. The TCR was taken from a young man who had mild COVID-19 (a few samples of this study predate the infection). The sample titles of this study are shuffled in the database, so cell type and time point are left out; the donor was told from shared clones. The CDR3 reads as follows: CASSLADQVGLGF. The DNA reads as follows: TGTGCCAGCAGCTTAGCGGATCAAGTGGGGCTAGGATTT. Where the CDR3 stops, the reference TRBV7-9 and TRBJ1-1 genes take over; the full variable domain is DTGVSQNPRHKITKRGQNVTFRCDPISEHNRLYWYRQTLGQGPEFLTYFQNEAQLEKSRLLSDRFSAERPKGSFSTLEIQRTEQGDSAMYLCASSLADQVGLGFGQGTRLTVV.